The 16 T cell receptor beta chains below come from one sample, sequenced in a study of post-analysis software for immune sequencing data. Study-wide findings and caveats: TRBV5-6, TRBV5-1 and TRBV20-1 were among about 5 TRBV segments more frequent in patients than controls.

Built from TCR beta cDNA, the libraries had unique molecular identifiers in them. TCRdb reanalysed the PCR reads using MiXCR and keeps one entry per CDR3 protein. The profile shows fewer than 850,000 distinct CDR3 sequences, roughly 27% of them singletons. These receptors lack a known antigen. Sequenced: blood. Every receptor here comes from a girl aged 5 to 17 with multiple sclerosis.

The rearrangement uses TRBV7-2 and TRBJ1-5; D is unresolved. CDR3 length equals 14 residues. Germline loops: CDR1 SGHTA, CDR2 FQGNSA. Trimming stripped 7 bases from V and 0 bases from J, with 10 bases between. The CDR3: CASNNGDSNQPQHF. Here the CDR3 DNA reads TGTGCCAGCAACAACGGAGATAGCAATCAGCCCCAGCATTTT.

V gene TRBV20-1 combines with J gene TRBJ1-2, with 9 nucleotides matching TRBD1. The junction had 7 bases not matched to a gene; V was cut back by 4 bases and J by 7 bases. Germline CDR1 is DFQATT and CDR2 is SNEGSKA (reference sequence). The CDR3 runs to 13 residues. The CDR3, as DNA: TGCAGTGCTACGGACAGGGGCTATGGTGGCTACACCTTC. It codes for CSATDRGYGGYTF.

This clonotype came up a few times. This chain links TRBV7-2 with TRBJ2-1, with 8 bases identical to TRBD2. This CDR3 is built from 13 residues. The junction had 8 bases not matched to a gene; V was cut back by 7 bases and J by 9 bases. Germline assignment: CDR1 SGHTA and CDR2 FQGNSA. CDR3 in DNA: TGTGCCAGCACTCAGCGGGAGTCCCCTGAGCAGTTCTTC. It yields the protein CASTQRESPEQFF.

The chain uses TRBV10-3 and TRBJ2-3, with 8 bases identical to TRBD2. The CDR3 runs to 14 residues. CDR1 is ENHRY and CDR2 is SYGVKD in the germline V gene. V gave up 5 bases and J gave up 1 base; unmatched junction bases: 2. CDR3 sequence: CAISSSGRTDTQYF. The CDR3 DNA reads TGTGCCATCAGTTCTAGCGGGCGCACAGATACGCAGTATTTT.

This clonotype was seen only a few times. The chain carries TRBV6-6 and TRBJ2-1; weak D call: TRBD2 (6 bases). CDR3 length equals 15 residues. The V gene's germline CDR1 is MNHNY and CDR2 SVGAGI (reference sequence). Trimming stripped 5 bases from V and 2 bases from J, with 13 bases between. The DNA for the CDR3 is TGTGCCAGCAGTCGCCCCGGGGGAGCCTACAATGAGCAGTTCTTC. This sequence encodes CASSRPGGAYNEQFF.

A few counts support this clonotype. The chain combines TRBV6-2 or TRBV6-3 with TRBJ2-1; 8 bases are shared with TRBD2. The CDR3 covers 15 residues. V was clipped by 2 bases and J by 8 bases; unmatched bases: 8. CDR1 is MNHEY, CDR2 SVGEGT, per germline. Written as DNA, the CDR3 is TGTGCCAGCAGTTACCCTAGCGGGCGACAGCATGAGCAGTTCTTC. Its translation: CASSYPSGRQHEQFF.

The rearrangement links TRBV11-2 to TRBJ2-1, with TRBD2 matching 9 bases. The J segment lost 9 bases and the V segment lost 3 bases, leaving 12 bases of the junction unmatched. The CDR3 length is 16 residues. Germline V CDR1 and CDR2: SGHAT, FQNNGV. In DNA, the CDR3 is TGTGCCAGCAGCTTTAATGGCGGGAGGGCCGGGGTTGAGCAGTTCTTC. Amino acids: CASSFNGGRAGVEQFF.

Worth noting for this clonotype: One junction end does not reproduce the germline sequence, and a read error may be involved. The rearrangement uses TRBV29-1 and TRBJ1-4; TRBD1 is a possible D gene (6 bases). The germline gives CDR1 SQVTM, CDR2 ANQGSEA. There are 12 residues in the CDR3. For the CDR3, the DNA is TGCAGCGCCGGGACAACAAATGAAAAACGGTTTTTT. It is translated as CSAGTTNEKRFF.

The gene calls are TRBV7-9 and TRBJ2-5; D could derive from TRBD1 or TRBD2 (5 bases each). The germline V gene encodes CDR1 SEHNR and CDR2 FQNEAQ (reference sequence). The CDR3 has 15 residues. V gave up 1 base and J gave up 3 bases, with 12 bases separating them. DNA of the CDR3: TGTGCCAGCAGCTTAGTTGGAGGACACGAAGAGACCCAGTACTTC. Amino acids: CASSLVGGHEETQYF.

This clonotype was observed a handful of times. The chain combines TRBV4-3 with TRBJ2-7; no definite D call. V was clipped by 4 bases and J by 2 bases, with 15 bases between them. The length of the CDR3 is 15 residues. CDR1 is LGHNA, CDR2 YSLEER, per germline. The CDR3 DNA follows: TGCGCCAGCAGCCCCTCTCCGACTGGTACCTACGAGCAGTACTTC. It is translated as CASSPSPTGTYEQYF.

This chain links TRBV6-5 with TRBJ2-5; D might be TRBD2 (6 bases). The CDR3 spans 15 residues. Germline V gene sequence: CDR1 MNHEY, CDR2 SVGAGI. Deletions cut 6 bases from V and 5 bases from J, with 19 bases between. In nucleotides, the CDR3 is TGTGCCAGCAGCTTCGCCGCGGGGTCCGTGGAGACCCAGTACTTC. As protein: CASSFAAGSVETQYF.

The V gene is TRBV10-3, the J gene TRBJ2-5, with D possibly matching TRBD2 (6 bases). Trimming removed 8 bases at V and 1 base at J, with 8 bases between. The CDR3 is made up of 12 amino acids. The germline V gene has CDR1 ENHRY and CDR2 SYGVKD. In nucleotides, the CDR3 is TGTGCCATCGCGGGGATCCAAGAGACCCAGTACTTC. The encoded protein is CAIAGIQETQYF.

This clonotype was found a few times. The CDR3 loop is CASSYEWRISTDTQYF. As DNA, the CDR3 is TGTGCCAGCAGTTACGAGTGGCGGATAAGCACAGATACGCAGTATTTT. V usage is TRBV6-6 and J usage is TRBJ2-3; no clear D gene. Deletions cut 2 bases from V and 0 bases from J, with 12 bases between. CDR1 and CDR2 from the germline V gene are MNHNY and SVGAGI (reference sequence). There are 16 residues in the CDR3.

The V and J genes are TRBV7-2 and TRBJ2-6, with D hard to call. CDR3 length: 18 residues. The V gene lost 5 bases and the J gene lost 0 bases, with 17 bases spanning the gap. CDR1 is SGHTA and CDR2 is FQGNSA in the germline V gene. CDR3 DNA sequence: TGTGCCAGCAGCCCCTCTAATCTCGCGTCCTCTGGGGCCAACGTCCTGACTTTC. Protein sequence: CASSPSNLASSGANVLTF.

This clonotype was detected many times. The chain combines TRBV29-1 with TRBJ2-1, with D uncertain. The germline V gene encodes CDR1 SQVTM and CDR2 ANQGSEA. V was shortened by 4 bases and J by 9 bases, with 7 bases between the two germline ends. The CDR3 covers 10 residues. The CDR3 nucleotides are TGCAGCGTTGGGAACAGTGAGCAGTTCTTC. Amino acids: CSVGNSEQFF.

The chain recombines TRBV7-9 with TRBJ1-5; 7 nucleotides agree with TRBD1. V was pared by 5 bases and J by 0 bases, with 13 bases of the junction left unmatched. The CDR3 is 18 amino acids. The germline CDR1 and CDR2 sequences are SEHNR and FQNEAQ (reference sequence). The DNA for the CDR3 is TGTGCCAGCAGCCAAGAACCCCCCAGGGACAGTAGCAATCAGCCCCAGCATTTT. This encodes CASSQEPPRDSSNQPQHF.